A selection of T cell receptor beta chains follows, all from one sample in a study of blood T cell repertoires in COVID-19. Only in-frame clones appear in the TCRdb table, and some are missing; sequencing was by immunoSEQ multiplex PCR. Among 310,000 or so clones, about nine tenths were seen once, and the ten largest hold roughly 10%. The sequenced sample was PBMCs or T cells enriched from blood (not recorded which). The source is a young woman who had recovered from COVID-19. The CDR3 runs from the conserved cysteine through the conserved F or W. Each record gives: V gene, J gene, D gene, CDR3 length, clone size, CDR3 DNA, CDR3 protein. The D gene is left open where the match is weak. Clone size is not always given. Where it is, it says once, few, many or a class for expanded clones.

V: TRBV2
J: TRBJ2-1
D: TRBD2
length: 15
size: NA
DNA: TGTGCCAGCGGGACTAGCGGGAGCTCCTACAATGAGCAGTTCTTC
CDR3: CASGTSGSSYNEQFF

V: TRBV30
J: TRBJ1-2
D: TRBD1
length: 13
size: once
DNA: TGTGCCTGTACGACAGGGGCGAACTATGGCTACACCTTC
CDR3: CACTTGANYGYTF

V: TRBV2
J: TRBJ1-5
D: TRBD1
length: 14
size: once
DNA: TGTGCCAGCAGTCTCGACAGGGGCAATCAGCCCCAGCATTTT
CDR3: CASSLDRGNQPQHF

V: TRBV14
J: TRBJ2-1
D: TRBD1
length: 14
size: NA
DNA: TGTGCCAGCAGCCCCAGGACAGGGCACAATGAGCAGTTCTTC
CDR3: CASSPRTGHNEQFF

V: TRBV11-2
J: TRBJ1-2
D: NA
length: 14
size: once
DNA: TGTGCCAGCAGCTTTAATGCAGATCCCTATGGCTACACCTTC
CDR3: CASSFNADPYGYTF

V: TRBV2
J: TRBJ2-3
D: NA
length: 17
size: NA
DNA: TGTGCCAGCAGTAGCCCCACAGGACACACCATCGAAGATACGCAGTATTTT
CDR3: CASSSPTGHTIEDTQYF

V: TRBV7-9
J: TRBJ2-6
D: NA
length: 14
size: NA
DNA: TGTGCCAGCAATTGGCCCTCTGGGGCCAACGTCCTGACTTTC
CDR3: CASNWPSGANVLTF

V: TRBV10-1
J: TRBJ1-1
D: TRBD1
length: 17
size: NA
DNA: TGCGCCAGCAGTTCCGGGACAGGACGGAGCATGAACACTGAAGCTTTCTTT
CDR3: CASSSGTGRSMNTEAFF

V: TRBV9
J: TRBJ1-3
D: NA
length: 15
size: NA
DNA: TGTGCCAGCAGCGTAGGTTTGCAGGGCTCGAACACCATATATTTT
CDR3: CASSVGLQGSNTIYF

V: TRBV2
J: TRBJ2-2
D: NA
length: 13
size: NA
DNA: TGTGCCAGCGGTACACAAAACACCGGGGAGCTGTTTTTT
CDR3: CASGTQNTGELFF

V: TRBV18
J: TRBJ2-7
D: TRBD2
length: 15
size: NA
DNA: TGTGCCAGCTCACCACCTATCGGGGGGACGTACGAGCAGTACTTC
CDR3: CASSPPIGGTYEQYF

V: TRBV2
J: TRBJ1-1
D: NA
length: 16
size: NA
DNA: TGTGCCAGCAGCTCGACCGGGATGACCATGAACACTGAAGCTTTCTTT
CDR3: CASSSTGMTMNTEAFF

V: TRBV28
J: TRBJ1-2
D: NA
length: 16
size: NA
DNA: TGTGCCAGCAGTTTATTCCAGGGTCTGGGTTGGTATGGCTACACCTTC
CDR3: CASSLFQGLGWYGYTF

V: TRBV14
J: TRBJ1-1
D: TRBD1
length: 15
size: NA
DNA: TGTGCCAGCAGCCGGAAGACAGGGGGGAACACTGAAGCTTTCTTT
CDR3: CASSRKTGGNTEAFF

V: TRBV4-1
J: TRBJ1-5
D: NA
length: 16
size: NA
DNA: TGCGCCAGCAGCCGCCTGGCGGGGGGCAACAATCAGCCCCAGCATTTT
CDR3: CASSRLAGGNNQPQHF

V: TRBV7-9
J: TRBJ2-3
D: TRBD2
length: 14
size: NA
DNA: TGTGCCAGCAGCTTAGGGGAGGGGCCAGATACGCAGTATTTT
CDR3: CASSLGEGPDTQYF

V: TRBV25-1
J: TRBJ2-1
D: TRBD1
length: 15
size: NA
DNA: TGTGCCAGCAGTTCCACTGACAGGGGGTACAATGAGCAGTTCTTC
CDR3: CASSSTDRGYNEQFF

V: TRBV4-1
J: TRBJ2-1
D: TRBD2
length: 16
size: NA
DNA: TGCGCCAGCAGCCAAGGTTTCAGGACTAGCGGCAATGAGCAGTTCTTC
CDR3: CASSQGFRTSGNEQFF

V: TRBV3-1/TRBV3-2
J: TRBJ2-5
D: TRBD2
length: 17
size: NA
DNA: TGTGCCAGCAGCCAAGGTCGGACTAGCGGGTACCAAGAGACCCAGTACTTC
CDR3: CASSQGRTSGYQETQYF

V: TRBV7-8
J: TRBJ1-5
D: NA
length: 16
size: NA
DNA: TGTGCCAGCAGCTTAGAAGGGGCGTGGGACAATCAGCCCCAGCATTTT
CDR3: CASSLEGAWDNQPQHF

V: TRBV6-6
J: TRBJ1-5
D: NA
length: 17
size: NA
DNA: TGTGCCAGCAGTCCCGGACCAGACAGCGGGGGGAAGTGGCCCCAGCATTTT
CDR3: CASSPGPDSGGKWPQHF

V: TRBV2
J: TRBJ2-1
D: TRBD2
length: 15
size: NA
DNA: TGTGCCAGCAGTTTACTAGCGGGGTCCTACGATGAGCAGTTCTTC
CDR3: CASSLLAGSYDEQFF

V: TRBV14
J: TRBJ2-6
D: NA
length: 17
size: NA
DNA: TGTGCCAGCAGCCTGCCGCAGGGATTAGCTGGGGCCAACGTCCTGACTTTC
CDR3: CASSLPQGLAGANVLTF

V: TRBV3-1/TRBV3-2
J: TRBJ1-4
D: NA
length: 11
size: NA
DNA: TGTGCCAGCAGCCCAGATGAAAAACTGTTTTTT
CDR3: CASSPDEKLFF

V: TRBV27
J: TRBJ2-3
D: TRBD2
length: 16
size: NA
DNA: TGTGCCAGCAGTCCCCTAGCGGGACTGTACACAGATACGCAGTATTTT
CDR3: CASSPLAGLYTDTQYF

V: TRBV7-2
J: TRBJ1-5
D: NA
length: 15
size: NA
DNA: TGTGCCAGCAGCCCCGCAGTTTATAGCAATCAGCCCCAGCATTTT
CDR3: CASSPAVYSNQPQHF

V: TRBV7-9
J: TRBJ1-3
D: NA
length: 14
size: NA
DNA: TGTGCCAGCAGCTATCCCCCCGCAGGCCACACCATATATTTT
CDR3: CASSYPPAGHTIYF

V: TRBV30
J: TRBJ2-3
D: NA
length: 13
size: NA
DNA: TGTGCCTGGAGTGTACGAGGCACAGATACGCAGTATTTT
CDR3: CAWSVRGTDTQYF

V: TRBV7-9
J: TRBJ2-7
D: TRBD2
length: 15
size: once
DNA: TGTGCCAGCAGCTTAGGGACTAGCGGATTCTACGAGCAGTACTTC
CDR3: CASSLGTSGFYEQYF

V: TRBV27
J: TRBJ1-6
D: TRBD1
length: 17
size: NA
DNA: TGTGCCAGCAGTCCCGGACAGGGGGCCGGTAGAAATTCACCCCTCCACTTT
CDR3: CASSPGQGAGRNSPLHF

V: TRBV19
J: TRBJ1-5
D: NA
length: 13
size: once
DNA: TGTGCCAGTAGTACGGCAGCGAATCAGCCCCAGCATTTT
CDR3: CASSTAANQPQHF

V: TRBV9
J: TRBJ1-6
D: NA
length: 17
size: NA
DNA: TGTGCCAGCAGCGGAGGGGGGGTACTCTCCTATAATTCACCCCTCCACTTT
CDR3: CASSGGGVLSYNSPLHF

V: TRBV11-3
J: TRBJ2-1
D: NA
length: 16
size: NA
DNA: TGTGCCAGCAGCTTAGGGGACATTTACTCCTACAATGAGCAGTTCTTC
CDR3: CASSLGDIYSYNEQFF

V: TRBV7-9
J: TRBJ1-2
D: NA
length: 12
size: NA
DNA: TGTGCCACCCTGGGGGGAATCTATGGCTACACCTTC
CDR3: CATLGGIYGYTF

V: TRBV19
J: TRBJ2-4
D: TRBD2
length: 13
size: once
DNA: TGTGCCAGTAAAGACCCGGGGGGGAGCATTCAGTACTTC
CDR3: CASKDPGGSIQYF

V: TRBV24-1
J: TRBJ2-3
D: TRBD2
length: 17
size: NA
DNA: TGTGCCACCAGTGACCGTCTGTCTAGCGGGAGCACAGATACGCAGTATTTT
CDR3: CATSDRLSSGSTDTQYF

V: TRBV4-1
J: TRBJ1-4
D: NA
length: 12
size: NA
DNA: TGCGCCAGCAGCCAAGGGCATGAAAAACTGTTTTTT
CDR3: CASSQGHEKLFF